A single sample is the source of the 27 T cell receptor beta chains below, sequenced in a study of identical twins. TCRdb analysed the 5' RACE reads with MiXCR anew, one entry per CDR3 protein. The table records 550,000 to 700,000 distinct CDR3 sequences, approximately 9.6% of them present only once. The same data also contributed to another study, on yellow fever vaccine responses in identical twins.

Sequenced input: PBMCs. Receptors were obtained from a young woman in good health.

The chain uses TRBV20-1 and TRBJ2-7; 9 nucleotides match TRBD1. CDR1 is DFQATT and CDR2 is SNEGSKA in the germline V gene (reference sequence). The CDR3 has 15 amino acids. V lost 3 bases, J lost 6 bases, and 12 bases stayed unmatched. The CDR3 coding sequence is TGCAGTGCTAGGGGGGTGCGGGACAGGGAGTCCGAGCAGTACTTC. Translation: CSARGVRDRESEQYF.

This clonotype was observed at least ten times. The chain is built from TRBV11-2 and TRBJ2-4; perhaps TRBD2 as D (6 bases). V was cut by 1 base and J by 13 bases, with 14 bases left in between. This CDR3 has 13 residues. Germline-derived CDR1 and CDR2 are SGHAT and FQNNGV. The CDR3 nucleotides are TGTGCCAGCAGCTTAGCTGCAGGGCGGGGACAGTACTTC. It yields the protein CASSLAAGRGQYF.

The V call is TRBV20-1, the J call TRBJ2-4; 8 bases fit TRBD1. The length of the CDR3 is 15 residues. With V trimmed by 3 bases and J by 2 bases, 6 bases remained unmatched. Looked up from germline, CDR1 is DFQATT and CDR2 is SNEGSKA (reference sequence). CDR3: CSASKQGVSKNIQYF. For the CDR3, the DNA is TGCAGTGCTAGCAAACAGGGGGTTTCCAAAAACATTCAGTACTTC.

This clonotype was seen a handful of times. The chain recombines TRBV7-2 with TRBJ1-5; TRBD1 matches at 7 bases. The V segment lost 5 bases and the J segment 7 bases; nucleotides outside the gene matches: 11. The CDR3 sequence is 15 residues long. Germline-derived CDR1 and CDR2 are SGHTA and FQGNSA. Here the CDR3 reads CASSPGQDPLQPQHF. CDR3 in DNA: TGTGCCAGCAGCCCAGGACAGGACCCCCTCCAGCCCCAGCATTTT.

The J gene is TRBJ1-2, the V gene TRBV7-9; no clear D. Germline loops: CDR1 SEHNR, CDR2 FQNEAQ (reference sequence). The CDR3 is 16 amino acids. V was pared by 1 base and J by 2 bases, with 14 bases between. This CDR3 is CASSLVSSQLNYGYTF. The CDR3 DNA sequence: TGTGCCAGCAGCTTAGTTTCTTCTCAGCTAAACTATGGCTACACCTTC.

This clonotype was seen repeatedly, ten times or more. The chain couples TRBV20-1 to TRBJ2-7, with TRBD1 as a possible D gene (6 bases). V was trimmed by 4 bases and J by 1 base, leaving 8 bases between them. In germline, CDR1 is DFQATT, CDR2 SNEGSKA (reference sequence). The length of the CDR3 is 12 residues. The CDR3: CSATDRSYEQYF. The CDR3 nucleotides read TGCAGTGCTACGGACAGATCCTACGAGCAGTACTTC.

V is TRBV6-2 or TRBV6-3 and J is TRBJ2-1; the D is unclear. The germline CDR1 and CDR2 sequences are MNHEY and SVGEGT. The CDR3 loop spans 14 amino acids. The V end was cut by 0 bases, the J end by 7 bases, with 10 bases between. CDR3: CASSYSEVGNEQFF. In nucleotides, the CDR3 is TGTGCCAGCAGTTACTCCGAGGTGGGAAATGAGCAGTTCTTC.

The rearrangement links TRBV9 to TRBJ2-1, with no clear D. With 1 base removed from V and 0 bases from J, the gap between germline ends came to 8 bases. The germline V gene has CDR1 SGDLS and CDR2 YYNGEE. CDR3 length: 15 residues. CDR3 in DNA: TGTGCCAGCAGCGTACGGGCTGACTCCTACAATGAGCAGTTCTTC. Its protein product is CASSVRADSYNEQFF.

The rearrangement links TRBV7-6 to TRBJ1-4; 11 bases line up with TRBD1. V dropped 5 bases and J dropped 3; count of bases not matched to a gene: 8. The CDR3 is 17 amino acids. Germline V lookup: CDR1 SGHVS, CDR2 FNYEAQ. DNA of the CDR3: TGTGCCAGCAGCATCGGACAGGGGGCATCACCTAATGAAAAACTGTTTTTT. Protein product: CASSIGQGASPNEKLFF.

This clonotype was picked up a small number of times. The chain is built from TRBV7-9 and TRBJ2-7; maybe TRBD2 (6 bases). This CDR3 comprises 17 residues. Looked up from germline, CDR1 is SEHNR and CDR2 is FQNEAQ (reference sequence). V was clipped by 1 base and J by 2 bases, with 18 bases between them. In DNA form, the CDR3 reads TGTGCCAGCAGCTTAGTCGGGCCTGCGGGGTACGCCTACGAGCAGTACTTC. Protein: CASSLVGPAGYAYEQYF.

This clonotype was detected only a few times. The DNA for the CDR3 is TGTGCCTCTCAAGCGGGGGGCCGACTGAATGAGCAGTTCTTC. Encoded protein: CASQAGGRLNEQFF. This chain joins TRBV30 and TRBJ2-1, with 9 bases matching TRBD2. With V trimmed by 7 bases and J by 7 bases, 11 bases remained unmatched. CDR1 GTSNPN and CDR2 SVGIG come from the germline V gene (reference sequence). The CDR3 covers 14 residues.

This clonotype showed up many times. The chain has TRBV20-1 and TRBJ2-6; no definite D call. Germline V gene sequence: CDR1 DFQATT, CDR2 SNEGSKA (reference sequence). The CDR3 runs 14 residues. V was trimmed by 4 bases and J by 0 bases, leaving 7 bases between them. CDR3 coding DNA: TGCAGTGCTATAGAGAGCTCTGGGGCCAACGTCCTGACTTTC. As protein: CSAIESSGANVLTF.

This clonotype turned up a few times. The chain uses TRBV29-1 and TRBJ2-1, with 8 bases fitting TRBD2. CDR3 size: 14 residues. Trimming removed 8 bases from V and 2 bases from J; junction bases left unmatched: 8. Germline V lookup: CDR1 SQVTM, CDR2 ANQGSEA. CDR3 residues: CSPGGLGPYNEQFF. The CDR3 DNA follows: TGCAGCCCTGGGGGACTAGGGCCCTACAATGAGCAGTTCTTC.

The sample holds many counts of this clonotype. The V call is TRBV12-3 or TRBV12-4, the J call TRBJ2-1, with 8 bases that match TRBD1. J lost 6 bases, V lost 3 bases, and 10 bases had no gene match. CDR3 size: 16 residues. CDR3 nucleotide sequence: TGTGCCAGCAGTTTGGTACTGACAGGGGAGATCAATGAGCAGTTCTTC. Translating it yields CASSLVLTGEINEQFF.

Ten or more counts support this clonotype. The gene calls are TRBV11-2 and TRBJ2-4, with TRBD1 matching 8 bases. Trimming removed 5 bases from V and 7 bases from J; junction bases left unmatched: 7. Per germline, CDR1 SGHAT and CDR2 FQNNGV. This CDR3 has 14 residues. CDR3 amino acids: CASSGRGLGNIQYF. Written as DNA, the CDR3 is TGTGCCAGCAGCGGCAGGGGGCTTGGTAACATTCAGTACTTC.

In this sample, this clonotype turned up a few times. The chain joins TRBV15 to TRBJ2-2, with D unclear. CDR1 and CDR2 from the germline V gene are LNHNV and YYDKDF (reference sequence). This CDR3 contains 13 residues. V lost 0 bases and J lost 6, with 5 bases in between. The CDR3, as DNA: TGTGCCACCAGCAGAGATAGTTCCGGGGAGCTGTTTTTT. Translated: CATSRDSSGELFF. The variable domain in full, with the rest retrieved from reference TRBV15 and TRBJ2-2, is DAMVIQNPRYQVTQFGKPVTLSCSQTLNHNVMYWYQQKSSQAPKLLFHYYDKDFNNEADTPDNFQSRRPNTSFCFLDIRSPGLGDTAMYLCATSRDSSGELFFGEGSRLTVL.

This clonotype turned up a few times. This chain connects TRBV6-1 to TRBJ2-3; perhaps D is TRBD1 or TRBD2 (5 bases each). V was shortened by 5 bases and J by 4 bases, with 13 bases between the two germline ends. This CDR3 is built from 14 residues. Germline lookup yields CDR1 MNHNS and CDR2 SASEGT. The CDR3 reads CASSRGRDADTQYF. The DNA for the CDR3 is TGTGCCAGCAGTCGCGGCAGGGACGCAGATACGCAGTATTTT.

This clonotype turned up a few times. The V gene is TRBV27, the J gene TRBJ2-7, with 9 positions matching TRBD2. The CDR3 spans 15 residues. CDR1 is MNHEY and CDR2 is SMNVEV in the germline V gene (reference sequence). Trimming at V came to 2 bases and at J to 2 bases, leaving 4 bases not matched to a gene. The CDR3 DNA reads as TGTGCCAGCAGTTTAGGGTCTAGCGGGACCTACGAGCAGTACTTC. This encodes CASSLGSSGTYEQYF.

This clonotype showed up just a few times. The genes are TRBV29-1 and TRBJ2-2; 11 bases agree with TRBD1. Germline lookup yields CDR1 SQVTM and CDR2 ANQGSEA. Trimming at V came to 7 bases and at J to 3 bases, leaving 4 bases not matched to a gene. This CDR3 is 14 amino acids long. This chain's CDR3 is CSGRGQGDTGELFF. The CDR3 DNA is TGCAGCGGACGGGGACAGGGGGACACCGGGGAGCTGTTTTTT.

V usage is TRBV12-3 or TRBV12-4 and J usage is TRBJ2-5, with TRBD2 matching 10 bases. With V trimmed by 4 bases and J by 5 bases, 7 bases remained unmatched. This CDR3 has 15 amino acids. CDR3 protein: CASSYGLAAMETQYF. The CDR3 DNA reads TGTGCCAGCAGTTACGGACTAGCGGCCATGGAGACCCAGTACTTC.

This rearrangement joins TRBV12-5 to TRBJ2-4, with D unresolved. The V end was cut by 0 bases, the J end by 6 bases, with 12 bases between. From germline, CDR1 is LGHNT and CDR2 FRNRAP. The CDR3 spans 15 residues. The CDR3 bases are TGTGCTAGTGGTTTGGTCAGTGGGTTCGGAAACATTCAGTACTTC. It encodes CASGLVSGFGNIQYF.

This clonotype came up many times. Here the CDR3 DNA reads TGTGCCAGCAGCTTACTACTAGCGGGGGACAATGAGCAGTTCTTC. This codes for CASSLLLAGDNEQFF. V usage is TRBV7-8 and J usage is TRBJ2-1; 11 nucleotides align to TRBD2. V gave up 2 bases and J gave up 5 bases; unmatched junction bases: 2. This CDR3 is 15 amino acids long. Germline V gene data show CDR1 as SGHVS and CDR2 as FQNEAQ.

This rearrangement joins TRBV20-1 to TRBJ1-3; 11 bases map to TRBD1. CDR1 is DFQATT and CDR2 is SNEGSKA in the germline V gene (reference sequence). The trim removed 5 bases at V and 6 bases at J, leaving 3 bases unmatched. CDR3 length equals 13 residues. The CDR3 sequence is CSARTGGLNTIYF. CDR3 DNA sequence: TGCAGTGCTCGGACAGGGGGCTTAAACACCATATATTTT.

This clonotype was seen repeatedly, ten times or more. V and J are TRBV6-1 and TRBJ1-2; D gene ambiguous. Germline lookup yields CDR1 MNHNS and CDR2 SASEGT. Between the trimmed V and J ends, which lost 0 bases and 4 bases, there was a span of 3 bases. The CDR3 covers 12 residues. The DNA of the CDR3 is TGTGCCAGCAGTGAAGCGGGCTATGGCTACACCTTC. As protein: CASSEAGYGYTF.

This clonotype was seen a handful of times. Written as DNA, the CDR3 is TGTGCCAGCAGCCGAAAAAAAATTCAGGGCCCTGGGGCCAACGTCCTGACTTTC. This encodes CASSRKKIQGPGANVLTF. The rearrangement links TRBV11-1 to TRBJ2-6; TRBD1 is a possible D gene (5 bases). The germline V gene has CDR1 SGHAT and CDR2 FQDESV (reference sequence). Trimming removed 5 bases at V and 2 bases at J, with 19 bases between. This CDR3 contains 18 residues.

The V gene is TRBV20-1, the J gene TRBJ2-1, with 16 nucleotides matching TRBD2. The CDR3 runs to 16 residues. Trimming took 5 bases from V and 9 from J; bases not matched to a gene: 10. The germline V gene encodes CDR1 DFQATT and CDR2 SNEGSKA (reference sequence). In DNA form, the CDR3 reads TGCAGTGCTGAAGGGACTAGCGGGGGGGCGGTGGGTGAGCAGTTCTTC. Its translation: CSAEGTSGGAVGEQFF.

In its sample, this clonotype was seen many times. V and J are TRBV29-1 and TRBJ2-5; D perhaps matches TRBD1 (6 bases). This CDR3 spans 12 amino acids. Germline V CDR1 and CDR2: SQVTM, ANQGSEA. Trimming stripped 6 bases from V and 4 bases from J, with 12 bases between. This CDR3 reads CSVDSAGETQYF. In DNA, the CDR3 is TGCAGCGTGGACAGCGCGGGAGAGACCCAGTACTTC.